This note documents a single TCR beta chain sequence. Which antigen it targets is not known. No much larger clonotype is one base removed from it; base qualities were not supplied. This specimen belongs to a study of blood T cell repertoires in COVID-19 (dated by TCRdb to the early 2020s). A note on the overall study: Collaborator samples came from the United States, Italy and Spain and covered acute and convalescent phases of COVID-19. The repertoires were released in a freely available public database intended as a resource for research on the immune response to SARS-CoV-2. The prospective study material was composed of cDNA or gDNA derived from T cells, B-cell-depleted T cells, or PBMCs. Samples came from the ongoing ImmuneRACE study (first 160 participants) plus 1,254 subjects from 6 global collaborators. Deeply sampled blood TCRbeta repertoires from subjects exposed to, actively infected with, or recovered from COVID-19 were included in the dataset. A de-identified subject ID, COVID-19 status, age in years and sex were almost always included in the sample metadata. Where available, HLA class I and class II types were taken from metadata supplied by the sample provider and were not determined by assay-based typing.

A second Seattle source provided samples from volunteer blood donors who had recovered from COVID-19. Each collaborating institution followed its own protocols to collect whole blood in K2EDTA tubes. For TCRbeta analysis, collaborators shipped samples in one of three forms: frozen whole blood, isolated PBMCs, or DNA extracted from either of those sample types. The research as a whole found: How much clinical and demographic metadata was included differed by source and by participant, and the metadata was provided uncurated.

Trimming costs V 2 bases and J 3 bases, and their ends lie 13 bases apart. CDR1 and CDR2 were assigned from the germline V gene (reference sequence) as MNHNY and SVGAGI. From the cysteine up to the phenylalanine, the CDR3 has a length of 15 residues. The only DNA kept is the CDR3, 45 bases in frame from the first base. The immunoSEQ Assay, a bias-controlled multiplex PCR, was used to amplify TCRbeta CDR3 regions from genomic DNA. On the study's bioinformatics: Nucleated cell counts per sample were estimated from amplification of reference gene primers within the assay. Sequence reads were collapsed and filtered to measure the absolute abundance of every unique TCRbeta CDR3 rearrangement. For each sample, productive Simpson clonality was calculated by taking the square root of Simpson's diversity index across productive rearrangements. Sourced from immuneACCESS, this table was stored by TCRdb with only in-frame sequences that have V and J called. A share of the clones is absent; for the studies checked, an unresolved V gene accounts for under half, and the remainder has no known explanation. The V and J calls and the clone size are those of that table, but D and trimming were determined from the DNA. The sample profile shows over 95,000 clones; around nine tenths of them were found once. The ten largest clones capture less than 8.5% of the sample.

The sample was peripheral blood. This receptor was identified in a woman aged 70-85 years who had recovered from COVID-19. In this chain, TRBV6-6 is recombined with TRBJ2-5; 5 matching bases give a weak D call of TRBD1. The CDR3 protein: CASSYRWGWEETQYF. The nucleotides read TGTGCCAGCAGTTACAGATGGGGCTGGGAAGAGACCCAGTACTTC.